These T cell receptor beta chains were read from a single sample in a study of T cell responses to AZD1222 COVID-19 vaccine. Assay used: immunoSEQ multiplex PCR; TCRdb lists only in-frame clones, some missing. The sample has roughly 180,000 clones; about nine tenths are singletons. The sample in question was peripheral blood, obtained on day 0 of MenACWY control vaccination. The receptors come from an adult in good health. Each CDR3 is given with its conserved first and last residue. Fields, in order: clone size, V gene, CDR3 protein. Rows give clone size only sometimes, using once, few, many, or a class for an expanded clone.

clone size: NA
V gene: TRBV30
CDR3 protein: CARTILRGDTQYF

clone size: NA
V gene: TRBV30
CDR3 protein: CAWSLGTGSYEQYF

clone size: NA
V gene: TRBV2
CDR3 protein: CASSGQAEAFF

clone size: NA
V gene: TRBV7-9
CDR3 protein: CASSLARGADQETQYF

clone size: once
V gene: TRBV11-2
CDR3 protein: CASSPPTGYEQYF

clone size: NA
V gene: TRBV5-4
CDR3 protein: CASSQGLAGEETQYF

clone size: NA
V gene: TRBV24-1
CDR3 protein: CATSDYPLTDTQYF

clone size: NA
V gene: TRBV7-8
CDR3 protein: CASSLAAGGTDTQYF

clone size: NA
V gene: TRBV6-5
CDR3 protein: CASSYSKPDTQYF

clone size: NA
V gene: TRBV30
CDR3 protein: CAWSVLIRPSSPSYNSPLHF

clone size: NA
V gene: TRBV27
CDR3 protein: CASSSGRSFGYTF

clone size: once
V gene: TRBV5-8
CDR3 protein: CASSLASNRYNEQFF

clone size: NA
V gene: TRBV30
CDR3 protein: CAWDSYNSPLHF

clone size: once
V gene: TRBV11-2
CDR3 protein: CASSLDNRSIF

clone size: once
V gene: TRBV3-1/TRBV3-2
CDR3 protein: CASSQPQGWGADTQYF

clone size: once
V gene: TRBV29-1
CDR3 protein: CSVATYPGESNQPQHF

clone size: NA
V gene: TRBV10-3
CDR3 protein: CAISESSPWRERADTQYF

clone size: few
V gene: TRBV6-5
CDR3 protein: CASSYSQRRTYEQYF

clone size: NA
V gene: TRBV30
CDR3 protein: CAWNGLTYAYTF

clone size: NA
V gene: TRBV10-3
CDR3 protein: CAISTAQGYEQYF

clone size: NA
V gene: TRBV12-3/TRBV12-4
CDR3 protein: CASSWTAQETQYF

clone size: NA
V gene: TRBV4-1
CDR3 protein: CASSPGLAVEQFF

clone size: NA
V gene: TRBV12-3/TRBV12-4
CDR3 protein: CASSPGGLYEQYF

clone size: once
V gene: TRBV6-6
CDR3 protein: CASTLNLGSSGNTIYF

clone size: NA
V gene: TRBV7-2
CDR3 protein: CASNRQGAIAGELFF

clone size: NA
V gene: TRBV19
CDR3 protein: CASRVNGRFSGELFF

clone size: NA
V gene: TRBV7-9
CDR3 protein: CASSLGTSGSNEQFF

clone size: NA
V gene: TRBV20-1
CDR3 protein: CSASKLWASGRSRQGEQFF

clone size: NA
V gene: TRBV5-6
CDR3 protein: CASSSYRTVMVYGYTF

clone size: NA
V gene: TRBV30
CDR3 protein: CAWVPGNTGELFF

clone size: NA
V gene: TRBV15
CDR3 protein: CATSRVGDNQPQHF

clone size: NA
V gene: TRBV19
CDR3 protein: CASSPSTGIYYGYTF

clone size: NA
V gene: TRBV30
CDR3 protein: CAWGNPGTGNPYEQYF

clone size: NA
V gene: TRBV9
CDR3 protein: CASSVDGTGGNSGNTIYF

clone size: NA
V gene: TRBV5-4
CDR3 protein: CASSPPGSGANVLTF

clone size: once
V gene: TRBV6-4
CDR3 protein: CASSRTEGEADTQYF

clone size: NA
V gene: TRBV6-5
CDR3 protein: CASSWPGDTQYF